A single sample gave rise to the 2 T cell receptor beta chains below, sequenced in a study of blood T cell repertoires in COVID-19. Here immunoSEQ multiplex PCR was the method, and the copy in TCRdb shows in-frame clones only, minus some. The sample carries fewer than 250,000 clones, approximately 84% recorded once. The sample comprised peripheral blood. The receptors come from a woman aged 50 to 60 with active or convalescent COVID-19.

V is TRBV19 and J is TRBJ1-1; D gene uncertain. Looked up from germline, CDR1 is LNHDA and CDR2 is SQIVND (reference sequence). V was trimmed by 6 bases and J by 1 base, leaving 12 bases between them. The CDR3 consists of 14 residues. Here the CDR3 DNA reads TGTGCCAGTAGCCCGACAAATTCGAACACTGAAGCTTTCTTT. Translation gives CASSPTNSNTEAFF.

The chain links TRBV18 to TRBJ2-5; a possible D gene is TRBD1 (6 bases). The CDR3 contains 16 residues. Germline V gene lookup returns CDR1 KGHSH and CDR2 LQKENI. V lost 1 base and J 6 bases, leaving 18 bases between the germline ends. The CDR3, as DNA: TGTGCCAGCTCACCACAGGGAACAGGGATTAAGAAGACCCAGTACTTC. It codes for CASSPQGTGIKKTQYF.